The 21 T cell receptor beta chains below were found in one sample sequenced in a study of T cell changes during pregnancy in multiple sclerosis. Libraries were prepared by immunoSEQ multiplex PCR; TCRdb keeps only in-frame clonotypes and omits some of them. The table has tens of thousands of clones, 90% to 95% seen once; the top ten hold more than 0.45%. Sample: CD4+ T cells from peripheral blood mononuclear cells, taken in the second trimester of pregnancy. All receptors come from a female donor with multiple sclerosis, enrolled in a pregnancy study.

CDR3 nucleotides: TGTGCCAGCAGTGAACTATACTCCTACGAGCAGTACTTC. Its translation is CASSELYSYEQYF. The genes are TRBV6-1 and TRBJ2-7; no reliable D call. The CDR3 consists of 13 residues. CDR1 is MNHNS and CDR2 is SASEGT in the germline V gene. Trimming cost V 2 bases and J 0 bases, with 5 bases left between them.

This sequence joins TRBV11-2 and TRBJ2-4; tentatively, D is TRBD2 (7 bases). The V gene lost 5 bases and the J gene lost 2 bases, with 13 bases spanning the gap. Germline CDR1 and CDR2: SGHAT and FQNNGV. The CDR3 loop spans 15 amino acids. DNA for the CDR3: TGTGCCAGCAGCCGAGGGGGAGGGACCAAAAACATTCAGTACTTC. Translation: CASSRGGGTKNIQYF.

The V gene is TRBV7-9, the J gene TRBJ1-4, with D hard to call. CDR3 length: 14 residues. Looked up from germline, CDR1 is SEHNR and CDR2 is FQNEAQ (reference sequence). Trimming pared 1 base from V and 7 bases from J, leaving 10 bases between. CDR3 protein: CASSLESAGEKLFF. CDR3 DNA sequence: TGTGCCAGCAGCTTAGAATCAGCAGGTGAAAAACTGTTTTTT. Supplemented by reference TRBV7-9 and TRBJ1-4, the full variable domain reads DTGVSQNPRHKITKRGQNVTFRCDPISEHNRLYWYRQTLGQGPEFLTYFQNEAQLEKSRLLSDRFSAERPKGSFSTLEIQRTEQGDSAMYLCASSLESAGEKLFFGSGTQLSVL.

As DNA, the CDR3 is TGTGCCAGCAGTTTATCCGGCAGGGGAGGGGATGGCTACACCTTC. It is translated as CASSLSGRGGDGYTF. The gene calls are TRBV27 and TRBJ1-2, with D perhaps matching TRBD1 (6 bases). Germline assignment: CDR1 MNHEY and CDR2 SMNVEV (reference sequence). This CDR3 has 15 residues. V was shortened by 0 bases and J by 6 bases, with 14 bases between the two germline ends.

The chain uses TRBV5-1 and TRBJ1-4; 8 positions agree with TRBD1. The CDR3 has 15 residues. J lost 4 bases, V lost 0 bases, and 2 bases had no gene match. Germline V gene lookup returns CDR1 SGHRS and CDR2 YFSETQ. Here the CDR3 DNA reads TGCGCCAGCAGCTTGGTGGGACAGGTTAATGAAAAACTGTTTTTT. Translated, it gives CASSLVGQVNEKLFF. The entire variable domain, with the rest obtained from reference TRBV5-1 and TRBJ1-4, is as follows: KAGVTQTPRYLIKTRGQQVTLSCSPISGHRSVSWYQQTPGQGLQFLFEYFSETQRNKGNFPGRFSGRQFSNSRSEMNVSTLELGDSALYLCASSLVGQVNEKLFFGSGTQLSVL.

The gene calls are TRBV7-6 and TRBJ2-7; possible D gene TRBD2, 5 bases. V was shortened by 6 bases and J by 5 bases, with 17 bases between the two germline ends. Per germline, CDR1 SGHVS and CDR2 FNYEAQ. The CDR3 length is 14 residues. CDR3 nucleotide sequence: TGTGCCAGCAGAATTACGGGAAAACCTCACGAGCAGTACTTC. Encoded protein: CASRITGKPHEQYF.

This chain connects TRBV14 to TRBJ2-3; 8 positions match TRBD2. CDR1 SGHDN and CDR2 FVKESK come from the germline V gene. After removal of 4 bases from V and 5 bases from J, the junction contained 8 bases not matched to a gene. The CDR3 is 15 residues long. The CDR3 DNA sequence: TGTGCCAGCAGCCCCTGGACTAGCCCGGGAGATACGCAGTATTTT. The encoded protein is CASSPWTSPGDTQYF.

The chain has TRBV5-6 and TRBJ2-7; D is unresolved. The CDR3 length is 15 residues. Germline V lookup: CDR1 SGHDT, CDR2 YYEEEE. V dropped 4 bases and J dropped 4 bases, with 18 bases sitting between them. The CDR3 sequence: CASSLERYAYYEQYF. CDR3 coding DNA: TGTGCCAGCAGCCTCGAGAGGTATGCTTATTACGAGCAGTACTTC.

The CDR3 bases are TGCGCCAGCAGCCAATTACGGGAGTACAATGAGCAGTTCTTC. Protein: CASSQLREYNEQFF. This rearrangement joins TRBV4-1 to TRBJ2-1; D perhaps matches TRBD2 (6 bases). Trimming cost V 2 bases and J 4 bases, with 9 bases left between them. The CDR3 runs 14 residues. Germline CDR1 and CDR2: MGHRA and YSYEKL.

The V gene is TRBV6-6, the J gene TRBJ1-1, with a weak D call TRBD1 (5 bases). V lost 7 bases and J 4 bases, leaving 10 bases between the germline ends. The CDR3 contains 12 residues. The germline gives CDR1 MNHNY, CDR2 SVGAGI (reference sequence). DNA of the CDR3: TGTGCCAGCACTCCGGGGGGCACTGAAGCTTTCTTT. It codes for CASTPGGTEAFF.

This clone has a handful of counts. The chain uses TRBV5-4 and TRBJ1-6; TRBD1 agrees at 11 bases. Germline V CDR1 and CDR2: SGHNT, YYREEE (reference sequence). There are 17 residues in the CDR3. With 0 bases clipped from V and 5 bases from J, the junction kept 4 bases outside the gene matches. As DNA, the CDR3 is TGTGCCAGCAGCTTGGCCAGGGACAGGGGGAATAATTCACCCCTCCACTTT. Protein sequence: CASSLARDRGNNSPLHF.

The chain joins TRBV6-1 to TRBJ1-5; tentatively, D is TRBD1 (5 bases). V was pared by 3 bases and J by 1 base, with 10 bases between. The germline CDR1 and CDR2 sequences are MNHNS and SASEGT. The CDR3 sequence is 15 residues long. The CDR3 is CASSEAGRSNQPQHF. DNA for the CDR3: TGTGCCAGCAGTGAGGCAGGGCGCAGCAATCAGCCCCAGCATTTT.

The V and J genes are TRBV6-1 and TRBJ1-6; 7 bases match TRBD1. CDR3 length equals 15 residues. The ends lost 6 bases at V and 5 bases at J; junction bases unmatched: 7. Germline lookup yields CDR1 MNHNS and CDR2 SASEGT. The CDR3 sequence is CASRTGARDNSPLHF. CDR3 coding DNA: TGTGCCAGCAGAACAGGGGCCCGGGATAATTCACCCCTCCACTTT.

V is TRBV6-1 and J is TRBJ2-6; 8 bases agree with TRBD2. Trimming took 4 bases from V and 0 from J; bases not matched to a gene: 8. Per germline, CDR1 MNHNS and CDR2 SASEGT. The CDR3 extends over 18 amino acids. The CDR3 loop is CASSASSGGRSGANVLTF. The CDR3 DNA reads TGTGCCAGCAGTGCTTCGAGCGGGGGCCGCTCTGGGGCCAACGTCCTGACTTTC.

The chain couples TRBV30 to TRBJ2-2, with 7 positions matching TRBD1. Trimming at V came to 3 bases and at J to 1 base, leaving 5 bases not matched to a gene. The CDR3 extends over 15 amino acids. Per the germline V gene, CDR1 is GTSNPN and CDR2 is SVGIG (reference sequence). The CDR3 is CAWRGTALNTGELFF. CDR3 DNA: TGTGCCTGGAGAGGGACAGCACTGAACACCGGGGAGCTGTTTTTT.

V gene TRBV6-5 combines with J gene TRBJ2-1, with a possible D match to TRBD2 (5 bases). The V gene lost 0 bases and the J gene lost 9 bases, with 15 bases spanning the gap. The V gene's germline CDR1 is MNHEY and CDR2 SVGAGI. The length of the CDR3 is 15 residues. CDR3 region: CASSYSIEGMGEQFF. CDR3 sequence (DNA): TGTGCCAGCAGTTACTCGATTGAGGGTATGGGTGAGCAGTTCTTC.

V is TRBV7-3 and J is TRBJ2-7, with 9 bases aligning to TRBD1. V lost 2 bases, J lost 4 bases, and 6 bases stayed unmatched. The CDR3 runs to 15 residues. Per germline, CDR1 SGHTA and CDR2 FQGTGA. The CDR3 reads CASSLRDRALYEQYF. The DNA for the CDR3 is TGTGCCAGCAGCTTACGGGACAGGGCCCTGTACGAGCAGTACTTC.

This chain joins TRBV5-1 and TRBJ2-2; TRBD2 matches at 8 bases. The CDR3 is made up of 15 amino acids. Per germline, CDR1 SGHRS and CDR2 YFSETQ. The V and J ends lost 2 bases and 5 bases, in that order; junction bases with no gene match: 5. The CDR3 coding sequence is TGCGCCAGCAGCTTACGAGCGGGAGAAACCGGGGAGCTGTTTTTT. Translated, it gives CASSLRAGETGELFF.

The CDR3: CASSPLQDEAFF. CDR3 bases: TGTGCCAGCTCACCACTTCAGGATGAAGCTTTCTTT. The rearrangement links TRBV18 to TRBJ1-1; D is unresolved. This CDR3 has 12 amino acids. CDR1 and CDR2 (germline): KGHSH, LQKENI. V gave up 1 base and J gave up 7 bases, with 7 bases separating them.

The chain combines TRBV7-2 with TRBJ1-3; unclear D gene. V lost 5 bases and J 3 bases, leaving 17 bases between the germline ends. The CDR3 has 16 amino acids. CDR1 and CDR2 from the germline V gene are SGHTA and FQGNSA. As DNA, the CDR3 is TGTGCCAGCAGCCCAGCCGGGAGAGGCATTGGAAACACCATATATTTT. Its translation: CASSPAGRGIGNTIYF.

This clone was picked up a small number of times. The chain has TRBV27 and TRBJ1-1; 7 nucleotides align to TRBD1. CDR3 length equals 11 residues. V lost 6 bases to trimming and J lost 8 bases; unmatched junction nucleotides: 3. From germline, CDR1 is MNHEY and CDR2 SMNVEV (reference sequence). The CDR3 region is CASRRQGEAFF. The CDR3 DNA is TGTGCCAGCAGGCGACAGGGAGAAGCTTTCTTT.